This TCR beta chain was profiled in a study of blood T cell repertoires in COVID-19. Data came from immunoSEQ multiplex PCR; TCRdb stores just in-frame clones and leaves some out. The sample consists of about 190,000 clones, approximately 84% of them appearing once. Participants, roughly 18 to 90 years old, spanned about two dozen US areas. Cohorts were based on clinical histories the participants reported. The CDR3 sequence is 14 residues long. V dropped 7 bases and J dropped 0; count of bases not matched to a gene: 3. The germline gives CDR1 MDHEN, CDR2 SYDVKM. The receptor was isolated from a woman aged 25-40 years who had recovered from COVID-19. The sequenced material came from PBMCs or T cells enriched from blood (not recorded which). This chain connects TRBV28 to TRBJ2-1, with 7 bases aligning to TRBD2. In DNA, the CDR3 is TGTGCCAGCATCTCGGGGGGCTCCTACAATGAGCAGTTCTTC. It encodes CASISGGSYNEQFF. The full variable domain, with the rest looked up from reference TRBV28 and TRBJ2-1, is DVKVTQSSRYLVKRTGEKVFLECVQDMDHENMFWYRQDPGLGLRLIYFSYDVKMKEKGDIPEGYSVSREKKERFSLILESASTNQTSMYLCASISGGSYNEQFFGPGTRLTVL.